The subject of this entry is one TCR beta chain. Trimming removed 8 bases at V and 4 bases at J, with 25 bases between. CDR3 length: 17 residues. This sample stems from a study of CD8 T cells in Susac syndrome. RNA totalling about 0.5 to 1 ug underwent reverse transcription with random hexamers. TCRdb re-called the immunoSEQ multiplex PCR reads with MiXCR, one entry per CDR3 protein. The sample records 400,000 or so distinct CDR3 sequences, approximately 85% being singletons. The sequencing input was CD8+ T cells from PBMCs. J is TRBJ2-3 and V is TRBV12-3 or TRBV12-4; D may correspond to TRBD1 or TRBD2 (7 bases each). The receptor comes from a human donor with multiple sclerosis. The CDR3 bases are TGTGCCAGCTCCACTTCCTGGGAGGGGGCGCCAGCAGATACGCAGTATTTT. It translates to CASSTSWEGAPADTQYF.